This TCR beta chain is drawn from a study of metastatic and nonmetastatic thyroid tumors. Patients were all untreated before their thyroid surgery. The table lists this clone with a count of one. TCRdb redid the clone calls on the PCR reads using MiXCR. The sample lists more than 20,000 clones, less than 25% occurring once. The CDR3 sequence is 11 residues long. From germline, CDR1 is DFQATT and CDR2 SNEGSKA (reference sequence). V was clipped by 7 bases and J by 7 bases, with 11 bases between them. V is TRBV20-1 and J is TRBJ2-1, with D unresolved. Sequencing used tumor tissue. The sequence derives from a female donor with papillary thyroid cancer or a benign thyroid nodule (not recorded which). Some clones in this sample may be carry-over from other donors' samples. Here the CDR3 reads CSVQAGNEQFF. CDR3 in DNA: TGCAGTGTACAAGCTGGAAATGAGCAGTTCTTC.